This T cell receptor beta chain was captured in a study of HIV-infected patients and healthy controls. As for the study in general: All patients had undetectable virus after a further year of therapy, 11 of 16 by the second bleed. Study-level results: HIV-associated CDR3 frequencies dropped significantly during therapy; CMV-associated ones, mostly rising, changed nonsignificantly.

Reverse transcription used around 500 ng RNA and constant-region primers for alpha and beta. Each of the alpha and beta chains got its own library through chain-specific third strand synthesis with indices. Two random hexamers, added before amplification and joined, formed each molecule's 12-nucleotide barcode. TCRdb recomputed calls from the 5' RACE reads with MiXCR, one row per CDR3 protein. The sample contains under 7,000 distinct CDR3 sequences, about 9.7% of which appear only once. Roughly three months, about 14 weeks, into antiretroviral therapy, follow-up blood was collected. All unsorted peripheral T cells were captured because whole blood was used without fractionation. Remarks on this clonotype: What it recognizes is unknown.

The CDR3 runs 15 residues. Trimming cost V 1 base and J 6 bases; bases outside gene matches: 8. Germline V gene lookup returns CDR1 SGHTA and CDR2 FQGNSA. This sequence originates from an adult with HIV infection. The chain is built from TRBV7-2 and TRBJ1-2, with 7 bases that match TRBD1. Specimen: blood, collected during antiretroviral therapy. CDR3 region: CASSLGRGRSDGYTF. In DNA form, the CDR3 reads TGTGCCAGCAGCTTAGGAAGGGGGCGCAGCGATGGCTACACCTTC.